The rows below give T cell receptor beta chains drawn from one sample of a study of shared clonotypes between healthy human individuals. Assay: immunoSEQ multiplex PCR; the TCRdb copy retains only in-frame clones and omits some. Of over a million clones in the sample, 75% to 85% were seen once. Sequenced input: memory CD4+ T cells from PBMCs. Receptor source: a man between 18 and 35 years old in good health. Some clones in this sample may be carry-over from other donors' samples. The CDR3 runs from the conserved cysteine through the conserved F or W. Each record gives: D gene, J gene, V gene, clone size, CDR3 protein, CDR3 DNA. A D gene is named only where the DNA matches it firmly. Size is omitted from some rows. Given values are once, few, many or a class for expanded clones.

d_gene: -; j_gene: TRBJ1-2; v_gene: TRBV11-2; abundance: -; CDR3aa: CASSFSGAYGYTF; CDR3nt: TGTGCCAGCAGCTTTTCAGGAGCCTATGGCTACACCTTC
d_gene: -; j_gene: TRBJ2-3; v_gene: TRBV14; abundance: -; CDR3aa: CASSQPQGLLLMRTDTQYF; CDR3nt: TGTGCCAGCAGCCAGCCACAGGGACTCCTCCTCATGCGGACAGATACGCAGTATTTT
d_gene: -; j_gene: TRBJ2-3; v_gene: TRBV19; abundance: -; CDR3aa: CASSIRLVSDTQYF; CDR3nt: TGTGCCAGTAGTATTCGACTAGTCTCCGATACGCAGTATTTT
d_gene: -; j_gene: TRBJ2-3; v_gene: TRBV19; abundance: -; CDR3aa: CASRPGTTAETQYF; CDR3nt: TGTGCCAGTCGACCAGGGACAACCGCAGAGACGCAGTATTTT
d_gene: -; j_gene: TRBJ2-7; v_gene: TRBV7-9; abundance: many; CDR3aa: CASSPGAYEQYF; CDR3nt: TGTGCCAGCAGCCCCGGCGCCTACGAGCAGTACTTC
d_gene: -; j_gene: TRBJ2-7; v_gene: TRBV6-6; abundance: -; CDR3aa: CASSPELVQAYEQYF; CDR3nt: TGTGCCAGCAGCCCCGAACTAGTGCAAGCCTACGAGCAGTACTTC
d_gene: TRBD1; j_gene: TRBJ1-5; v_gene: TRBV2; abundance: -; CDR3aa: CASSDRDRQPQHF; CDR3nt: TGTGCCAGCAGTGACAGGGACAGGCAGCCCCAGCATTTT
d_gene: TRBD2; j_gene: TRBJ2-1; v_gene: TRBV15; abundance: once; CDR3aa: CATSRGTGGYNEQFF; CDR3nt: TGTGCCACCAGCAGGGGGACGGGGGGCTACAATGAGCAGTTCTTC
d_gene: TRBD2; j_gene: TRBJ2-5; v_gene: TRBV5-1; abundance: -; CDR3aa: CASSYDGRVAETQYF; CDR3nt: TGCGCCAGCAGCTATGACGGGAGGGTAGCCGAGACCCAGTACTTC
d_gene: -; j_gene: TRBJ2-1; v_gene: TRBV29-1; abundance: -; CDR3aa: CSVVTWNEQFF; CDR3nt: TGCAGCGTTGTAACTTGGAATGAGCAGTTCTTC
d_gene: -; j_gene: TRBJ1-2; v_gene: TRBV27; abundance: -; CDR3aa: CASSPLGPGANGYTF; CDR3nt: TGTGCCAGCAGCCCTCTAGGGCCAGGGGCGAATGGCTACACCTTC